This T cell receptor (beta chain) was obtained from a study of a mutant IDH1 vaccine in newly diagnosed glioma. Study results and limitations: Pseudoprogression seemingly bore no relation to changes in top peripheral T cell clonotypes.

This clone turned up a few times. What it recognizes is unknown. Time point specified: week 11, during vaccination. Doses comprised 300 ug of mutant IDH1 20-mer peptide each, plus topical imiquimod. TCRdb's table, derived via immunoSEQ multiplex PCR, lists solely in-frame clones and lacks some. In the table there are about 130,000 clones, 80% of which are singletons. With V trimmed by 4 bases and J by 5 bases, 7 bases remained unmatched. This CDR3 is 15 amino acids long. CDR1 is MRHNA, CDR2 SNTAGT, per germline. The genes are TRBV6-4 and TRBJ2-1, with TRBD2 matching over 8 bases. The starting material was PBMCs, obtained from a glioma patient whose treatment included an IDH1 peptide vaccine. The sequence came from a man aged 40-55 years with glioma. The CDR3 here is CASSVGSGDHNEQFF. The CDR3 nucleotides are TGTGCCAGCAGTGTGGGTAGCGGGGACCACAATGAGCAGTTCTTC.